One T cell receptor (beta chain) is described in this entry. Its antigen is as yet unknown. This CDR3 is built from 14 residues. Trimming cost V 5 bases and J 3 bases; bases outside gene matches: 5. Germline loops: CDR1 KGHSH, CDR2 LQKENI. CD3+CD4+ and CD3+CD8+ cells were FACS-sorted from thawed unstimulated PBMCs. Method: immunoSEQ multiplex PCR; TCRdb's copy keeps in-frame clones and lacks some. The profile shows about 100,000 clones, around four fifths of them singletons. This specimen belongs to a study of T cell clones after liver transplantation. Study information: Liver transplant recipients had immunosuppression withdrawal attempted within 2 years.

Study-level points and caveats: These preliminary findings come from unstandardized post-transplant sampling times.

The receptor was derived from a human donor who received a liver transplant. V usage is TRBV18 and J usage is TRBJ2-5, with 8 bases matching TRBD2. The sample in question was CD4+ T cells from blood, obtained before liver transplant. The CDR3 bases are TGTGCCAGCTCATCGGGACTAGGGGAAGAGACCCAGTACTTC. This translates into CASSSGLGEETQYF.